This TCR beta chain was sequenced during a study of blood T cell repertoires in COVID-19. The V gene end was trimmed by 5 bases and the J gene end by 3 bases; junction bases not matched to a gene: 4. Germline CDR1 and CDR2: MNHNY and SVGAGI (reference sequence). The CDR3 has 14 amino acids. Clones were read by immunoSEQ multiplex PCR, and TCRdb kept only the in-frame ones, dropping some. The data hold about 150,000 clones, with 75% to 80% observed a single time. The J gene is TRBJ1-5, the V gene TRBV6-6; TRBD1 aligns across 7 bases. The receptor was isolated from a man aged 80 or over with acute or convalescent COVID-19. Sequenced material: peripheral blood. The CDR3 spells CASSLQGPNQPQHF. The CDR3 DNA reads TGTGCCAGCAGTCTACAGGGGCCCAATCAGCCCCAGCATTTT.